This T cell receptor beta chain originates from a study of vaccination effects on CD4 cells after COVID-19. Turning to this clone: The antigen remains undetermined.

This CDR3 spans 12 amino acids. Germline loops: CDR1 ENHRY, CDR2 SYGVKD. V lost 8 bases and J 8 bases, leaving 12 bases between the germline ends. Generated by immunoSEQ multiplex PCR, the TCRdb table keeps only in-frame clones and is missing some. This sample has around 21,000 clones, with 65% to 70% found just once. Before any sequencing was done, the ViraFEST assay used viral peptide pools to expand antigen-specific CD4+ T cells. Culture lasted about nine days before CD4+ T cell isolation. Nobody among the vaccine recipients had prior SARS-CoV-2 infection (nucleocapsid antibodies were negative). The researchers cultured some 2.1 million PBMC per well with 9.5 to 10 IU/ml IL-2 and approximately 9.9 ug/ml peptides.

This chain connects TRBV10-3 to TRBJ1-4; possibly TRBD1 for D (5 bases). The clonotype comes from a human donor who received a COVID-19 vaccine. The source was CD4+ T cells from PBMCs cultured with HCoV-NL63 spike peptides, collected before COVID-19 vaccination. The CDR3 DNA sequence: TGTGCCATCTCGGGGGGAGTAGAAAAACTGTTTTTT. Its protein is CAISGGVEKLFF.